This TCR beta chain was identified in a study of cytomegalovirus exposure and HLA in healthy donors. This CDR3 has 12 residues. Germline CDR1 MNHEY, CDR2 SMNVEV (reference sequence). J gave up 9 bases and V 3 bases, and 3 bases lay outside the gene matches. Study-wide results and limits: In an earlier analysis, about 87% or about 30%: the productive usage of most TCR beta V segments. The study listed 150 to 200 cytomegalovirus-associated TCR beta chains.

It was with 60 Vbeta and 13 Jbeta primers that the PCR ran. Repertoires were generated with immunoSEQ multiplex PCR, while TCRdb's copy carries only in-frame clones and drops some. This table holds a few hundred thousand clones, roughly 80% found once. This clone turned up a few times. What it binds is not known. V usage is TRBV27 and J usage is TRBJ1-1; TRBD1 matches 8 bases. The source material was PBMCs. The receptor was isolated from a girl aged 2-15 years in good health and CMV-seronegative. DNA for the CDR3: TGTGCCAGCAGTTTTATCAGGGGGCAAGCTTTCTTT. Translating gives CASSFIRGQAFF.